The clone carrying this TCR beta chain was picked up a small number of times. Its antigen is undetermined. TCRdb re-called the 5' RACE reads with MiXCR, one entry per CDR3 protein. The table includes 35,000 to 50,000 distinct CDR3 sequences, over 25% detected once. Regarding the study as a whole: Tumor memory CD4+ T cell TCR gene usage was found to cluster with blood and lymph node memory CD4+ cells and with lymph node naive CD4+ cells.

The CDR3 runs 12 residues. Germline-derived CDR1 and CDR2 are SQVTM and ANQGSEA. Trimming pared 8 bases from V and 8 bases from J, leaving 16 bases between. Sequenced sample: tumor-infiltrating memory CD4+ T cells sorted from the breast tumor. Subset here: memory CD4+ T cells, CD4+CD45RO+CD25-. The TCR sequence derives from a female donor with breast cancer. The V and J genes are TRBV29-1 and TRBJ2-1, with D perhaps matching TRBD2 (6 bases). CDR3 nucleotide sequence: TGCAGCTCAGAGGGTTCGGGAGATGAGCAGTTCTTC. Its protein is CSSEGSGDEQFF.